Listed below are T cell receptor beta chains from one sample, sequenced in a study of regulatory dendritic cells for organ transplantation. Sequencing was performed with immunoSEQ multiplex PCR; in TCRdb, only in-frame clones are kept and a portion is missing. The sample carries 22,000 or so clones, 74% recorded once. The sample taken for sequencing was memory CD4+ T cells from blood. The origin of the receptors is a human donor in good health. CDR3s include the opening cysteine and the closing phenylalanine or tryptophan.

j_call: TRBJ1-5
v_call: TRBV7-9
cdr3_aa: CASSFALGYGVRQPQHF

j_call: TRBJ2-1
v_call: TRBV21-1
cdr3_aa: CASSLRTGLIGNEQFF

j_call: TRBJ2-6
v_call: TRBV2
cdr3_aa: CASSAFPSGANVLTF

j_call: TRBJ2-1
v_call: TRBV4-1
cdr3_aa: CASSQDNELAGRNEQFF

j_call: TRBJ1-3
v_call: TRBV5-1
cdr3_aa: CASSLGTLKRGNTIYF

j_call: TRBJ2-7
v_call: TRBV4-3
cdr3_aa: CASSRKEGNEQYF

j_call: TRBJ1-4
v_call: TRBV5-1
cdr3_aa: CASSLGQASEKLFF

j_call: TRBJ1-1
v_call: TRBV5-1
cdr3_aa: CASSFQGNTEAFF

j_call: TRBJ2-3
v_call: TRBV9
cdr3_aa: CASSVGVADTQYF

j_call: TRBJ2-1
v_call: TRBV29-1
cdr3_aa: CSVAFSGVGDEQFF

j_call: TRBJ1-1
v_call: TRBV5-1
cdr3_aa: CASSLDRANTEAFF

j_call: TRBJ2-5
v_call: TRBV5-1
cdr3_aa: CASSLGLEGETQYF

j_call: TRBJ2-3
v_call: TRBV7-2
cdr3_aa: CASSALERGFSTDTQYF

j_call: TRBJ1-2
v_call: TRBV9
cdr3_aa: CASSPDGSYGYTF

j_call: TRBJ1-2
v_call: TRBV19
cdr3_aa: CASSIRRQDALWSYTF